This entry features one T cell receptor beta chain sequence. As yet, its antigen is unknown. This PCR relied on a set of 60 Vbeta primers and 13 Jbeta primers. The table came from immunoSEQ multiplex PCR; TCRdb's copy has only in-frame clones and leaves some out. The repertoire holds over 65,000 clones, 60% to 80% seen once, with under 2.5% in the top ten. This sample is drawn from a study of cytomegalovirus exposure and HLA in healthy donors. About the research overall: The study placed less than 90% of its approximately 360 genotyped donors in the Caucasian-associated ancestry cluster. Overall study findings and caveats: Evidence from a later analysis indicated that most CMV-associated TCR beta chains looked HLA-restricted. V- and J-gene trimming of TCR beta was linked (in a later analysis) to a missense DCLRE1C variant.

The sequencing input was PBMCs. The receptor was derived from a man in his forties in good health and CMV-seronegative.

The CDR3 sequence: CVTGRGVFVGNNEQFF. CDR3 coding DNA: TGTGTCACAGGGAGAGGGGTCTTTGTAGGTAACAATGAGCAGTTCTTC. The chain recombines TRBV2 with TRBJ2-1; maybe TRBD1 (6 bases). This CDR3 is 16 amino acids long. The germline V gene has CDR1 SNHLY and CDR2 FYNNEI.